This passage covers 21 T cell receptor beta chains from one sample sequenced in a study of blood T cell repertoires in COVID-19. Here immunoSEQ multiplex PCR was the method, and the copy in TCRdb shows in-frame clones only, minus some. The sample has 100,000 to 150,000 clones; about 83% are singletons. The sample comprised peripheral blood. The source is a human donor in a cohort sampled during active COVID-19.

The CDR3 bases are TGTGCCAGTACTAGCGGGAGAATGGATGAGCAGTTCTTC. Encoded protein: CASTSGRMDEQFF. This chain uses TRBV12-3 or TRBV12-4 with TRBJ2-1, with 11 bases that match TRBD2. The CDR3 covers 13 residues. The ends lost 9 bases at V and 8 bases at J; junction bases unmatched: 6.

The chain uses TRBV5-6 and TRBJ2-2; 8 bases map to TRBD2. In germline, CDR1 is SGHDT, CDR2 YYEEEE. CDR3 length: 14 amino acids. V gave up 5 bases and J gave up 6 bases; unmatched junction bases: 6. The CDR3 protein is CASRPGLEAGELFF. The CDR3 DNA reads as TGTGCCAGCAGACCGGGACTAGAGGCCGGGGAGCTGTTTTTT. Full variable domain (rest looked up from reference TRBV5-6 and TRBJ2-2): DAGVTQSPTHLIKTRGQQVTLRCSPKSGHDTVSWYQQALGQGPQFIFQYYEEEERQRGNFPDRFSGHQFPNYSSELNVNALLLGDSALYLCASRPGLEAGELFFGEGSRLTVL.

The chain uses TRBV6-5 and TRBJ2-7, with a weak D call TRBD1 (6 bases). CDR3 size: 13 residues. The germline V gene encodes CDR1 MNHEY and CDR2 SVGAGI. V was clipped by 8 bases and J by 2 bases, with 13 bases between them. The CDR3, as DNA: TGTGCCAGCTTCCGGGACACCGCCTACGAGCAGTACTTC. Protein product: CASFRDTAYEQYF.

In this sample, this clone turned up once. This sequence joins TRBV4-1 and TRBJ2-1; TRBD2 matches 11 bases. This CDR3 has 17 residues. CDR1 is MGHRA, CDR2 YSYEKL, per germline. The trim removed 4 bases at V and 7 bases at J, leaving 12 bases unmatched. The CDR3 reads CASSPKIAGGPRNEQFF. The CDR3 DNA follows: TGCGCCAGCAGCCCGAAGATAGCGGGAGGGCCTCGGAATGAGCAGTTCTTC.

The chain joins TRBV29-1 to TRBJ2-7; a possible D gene is TRBD2 (5 bases). Looked up from germline, CDR1 is SQVTM and CDR2 is ANQGSEA. This CDR3 has 13 amino acids. Trimming cost V 1 base and J 4 bases, with 11 bases left between them. In nucleotides, the CDR3 is TGCAGCGTTGAAGGGGCTAGGGAGTACGAGCAGTACTTC. It is translated as CSVEGAREYEQYF.

The rearrangement joins TRBV5-8 to TRBJ1-1; the D gene is possibly TRBD1 (5 bases). Germline CDR1 SGHTS, CDR2 YDEGEE. The V end lost 1 base, the J end lost 1 base, and 17 bases lay between the germline ends. The CDR3 extends over 17 amino acids. The CDR3 coding sequence is TGTGCCAGCAGCTTGAACTTTGGGGCCCTAGGGAACACTGAAGCTTTCTTT. This gives the protein CASSLNFGALGNTEAFF.

V and J are TRBV6-4 and TRBJ1-1; no definite D call. Trimming took 3 bases from V and 1 from J, leaving 6 bases between them. CDR1 and CDR2 from the germline V gene are MRHNA and SNTAGT. The CDR3 consists of 13 residues. CDR3 DNA sequence: TGTGCCAGCAGTGAGGGGAGGAACACTGAAGCTTTCTTT. Translated: CASSEGRNTEAFF.

The CDR3 region has the DNA TGCAGCGTTGGGCCAAGACTAGCGAGGGAGCAGTACTTC. This codes for CSVGPRLAREQYF. The V and J genes are TRBV29-1 and TRBJ2-7; TRBD2 matches 8 bases. The CDR3 is made up of 13 amino acids. The V segment lost 4 bases and the J segment 7 bases; nucleotides outside the gene matches: 9. The germline gives CDR1 SQVTM, CDR2 ANQGSEA.

The chain recombines TRBV7-9 with TRBJ2-5; 10 bases are a match to TRBD1. V trimming: 5 bases; J trimming: 5 bases; junction bases outside the gene matches: 5. The germline CDR1 and CDR2 sequences are SEHNR and FQNEAQ (reference sequence). The CDR3 sequence is 14 residues long. The CDR3 loop reads CASSPGQGVETQYF. The CDR3 DNA sequence: TGTGCCAGCAGCCCAGGACAGGGGGTGGAGACCCAGTACTTC.

The chain is built from TRBV2 and TRBJ2-3; possibly TRBD2 for D (6 bases). The CDR3 length is 12 residues. The germline gives CDR1 SNHLY, CDR2 FYNNEI. Trimming pared 7 bases from V and 6 bases from J, leaving 11 bases between. CDR3 region: CASTSEGDTQYF. CDR3 in DNA: TGTGCCAGCACCTCGGAGGGGGATACGCAGTATTTT.

The CDR3, as DNA: TGTGCCAGCAGCTTACGTTTCCCTGAAGCTTTCTTT. Its translation: CASSLRFPEAFF. The chain employs TRBV11-2 and TRBJ1-1; D is ambiguous. V lost 2 bases and J 6 bases, leaving 7 bases between the germline ends. Germline CDR1 SGHAT, CDR2 FQNNGV. This CDR3 contains 12 residues. Full variable domain (remainder filled in from reference TRBV11-2 and TRBJ1-1): EAGVAQSPRYKIIEKRQSVAFWCNPISGHATLYWYQQILGQGPKLLIQFQNNGVVDDSQLPKDRFSAERLKGVDSTLKIQPAKLEDSAVYLCASSLRFPEAFFGQGTRLTVV.

This chain uses TRBV6-2 or TRBV6-3 with TRBJ1-1; 7 positions match TRBD1. V gave up 5 bases and J gave up 1 base; unmatched junction bases: 4. Germline CDR1 and CDR2: MNHEY and SVGEGT. The CDR3 is 14 amino acids. Here the CDR3 reads CASSHRGTNTEAFF. CDR3 in DNA: TGTGCCAGCAGTCACAGGGGAACGAACACTGAAGCTTTCTTT.

The genes are TRBV4-3 and TRBJ2-6; the D gene is possibly TRBD1 (5 bases). CDR1 LGHNA and CDR2 YSLEER come from the germline V gene. V lost 0 bases and J 2 bases, leaving 17 bases between the germline ends. The CDR3 spans 19 residues. This CDR3 is CASSQEGVPSSPGANVLTF. The CDR3 region has the DNA TGCGCCAGCAGCCAAGAAGGGGTCCCCTCCTCCCCTGGGGCCAACGTCCTGACTTTC.

The rearrangement links TRBV15 to TRBJ2-1; D uncertain. Per the germline V gene, CDR1 is LNHNV and CDR2 is YYDKDF (reference sequence). There are 13 residues in the CDR3. V shed 6 bases and J shed 12 bases, with 18 bases lying between them. CDR3 sequence reads: CATRASPLLRQFF. CDR3 in DNA: TGTGCCACCAGGGCCTCCCCTCTCTTACGGCAGTTCTTC.

The CDR3 bases are TGTGCCAGCTCACCACCCACCGGGACTTTATATGGCTACACCTTC. Encoded protein: CASSPPTGTLYGYTF. The chain couples TRBV18 to TRBJ1-2, with a possible D match to TRBD1 (5 bases). Between the trimmed V and J ends, which lost 0 bases and 5 bases, there was a span of 13 bases. The CDR3 contains 15 residues. Looked up from germline, CDR1 is KGHSH and CDR2 is LQKENI.

The gene calls are TRBV3-1 (or the pseudogene TRBV3-2) and TRBJ2-7; TRBD2 matches 12 bases. This CDR3 spans 16 amino acids. Germline CDR1 LGHDT, CDR2 YNNKEL (reference sequence). V shed 5 bases and J 4 bases; nucleotides not matched to a gene: 9. CDR3 residues: CASSSHTSGRPYEQYF. CDR3 nucleotides: TGTGCCAGCAGCTCACATACTAGCGGGAGGCCTTACGAGCAGTACTTC.

The chain combines TRBV5-5 with TRBJ2-7; weak D call: TRBD2 (6 bases). Trimming stripped 4 bases from V and 3 bases from J, with 20 bases between. The germline V gene has CDR1 SGHKS and CDR2 YYEKEE (reference sequence). This CDR3 has 16 amino acids. The CDR3 sequence: CASSRDSDHRSYEQYF. CDR3 DNA sequence: TGTGCCAGCAGCAGGGACTCGGACCATAGGAGCTACGAGCAGTACTTC.

The rearrangement joins TRBV5-4 to TRBJ2-1, with 12 bases aligning to TRBD2. The ends lost 6 bases at V and 12 bases at J; junction bases unmatched: 19. Germline assignment: CDR1 SGHNT and CDR2 YYREEE (reference sequence). The CDR3 runs to 17 residues. The CDR3 spells CASNGQGDRTSGIPQFF. The CDR3 nucleotides read TGTGCCAGCAACGGACAGGGGGATAGGACTAGCGGGATTCCGCAGTTCTTC.

The chain is built from TRBV5-1 and TRBJ1-2; D is perhaps TRBD1 (6 bases). Germline CDR1 reads SGHRS; CDR2 reads YFSETQ. The CDR3 spans 12 residues. V was cut by 3 bases and J by 11 bases, with 14 bases left in between. CDR3 in amino acids: CASSSQGGGYTF. CDR3 coding DNA: TGCGCCAGCAGCTCACAGGGAGGGGGATACACCTTC.

The rearrangement links TRBV7-9 to TRBJ1-4, with D perhaps matching TRBD1 (6 bases). CDR1 is SEHNR and CDR2 is FQNEAQ in the germline V gene (reference sequence). The V gene lost 1 base and the J gene lost 8 bases, with 14 bases spanning the gap. The CDR3 runs 15 residues. This CDR3 is CASSLVGGVKEKLFF. The CDR3 DNA sequence: TGTGCCAGCAGCTTAGTAGGGGGAGTGAAGGAAAAACTGTTTTTT.

The chain couples TRBV7-2 to TRBJ1-2, with TRBD1 as a possible D gene (5 bases). The CDR3 runs to 14 residues. Trimming took off 4 bases at V and 1 base at J, with 10 bases between the two ends. Germline V gene lookup returns CDR1 SGHTA and CDR2 FQGNSA. DNA of the CDR3: TGTGCCAGCAGCTGGCGCAGGGATAACTATGGCTACACCTTC. It encodes CASSWRRDNYGYTF. Full variable domain (outside the CDR3, taken from reference TRBV7-2 and TRBJ1-2): GAGVSQSPSNKVTEKGKDVELRCDPISGHTALYWYRQSLGQGLEFLIYFQGNSAPDKSGLPSDRFSAERTGGSVSTLTIQRTQQEDSAVYLCASSWRRDNYGYTFGSGTRLTVV.